One sample yielded the 7 T cell receptor beta chains listed below, sequenced in a study of T-cell memory formation after mild COVID-19 (dated by TCRdb to about 2021). The library relied on 5' RACE. The instrument given in TCRdb is Illumina NovaSeq 6000. Through fastp at Q25 and MiXCR, TCRdb rebuilt clones from the public reads, retaining in-frame beta chains. When rows share a CDR3 protein, they turn into one entry using the most common DNA and genes. Across this sample there are about 390,000 distinct CDR3 sequences, with about 16% seen only once. The ten largest clones add up to 20% to 25% of the sample. Specimen: PBMCs or a T cell subset sorted from them (not recorded which). These receptors all stem from a man younger than 35 who had mild COVID-19 (a few samples of this study predate the infection). The sample titles of this study are shuffled in the database, so cell type and time point are left out; the donor was told from shared clones.

This clonotype turned up a few times. The CDR3 sequence: CASSEQGSSYEQYF. The CDR3 nucleotides read TGTGCCAGCAGTGAACAGGGTAGCTCCTACGAGCAGTACTTC. The chain carries TRBV25-1 and TRBJ2-7; TRBD1 might be the D (5 bases). The germline V and J ends were trimmed by 2 bases and 0 bases, with 8 bases remaining between them. Germline V gene data show CDR1 as MGHDK and CDR2 as SYGVNS. CDR3 length: 14 residues.

In this sample, this clonotype turned up a few times. J is TRBJ2-7 and V is TRBV6-2 or TRBV6-3; TRBD1 agrees at 8 bases. Germline values: CDR1 MNHEY, CDR2 SVGEGT. Trimming took 5 bases from V and 5 from J; bases not matched to a gene: 11. CDR3 length: 15 amino acids. CDR3 amino acids: CASSRPPGQAHEQYV. The CDR3 DNA reads TGTGCCAGCAGTCGACCTCCGGGACAGGCACACGAGCAGTACGTC.

The chain combines TRBV4-2 with TRBJ2-7; D not resolved. The CDR3 is made up of 13 amino acids. The V end was cut by 5 bases, the J end by 3 bases, with 11 bases between. The germline V gene encodes CDR1 LGHNA and CDR2 YNFKEQ. Here the CDR3 reads CASSWGWNYEQYF. The CDR3 DNA is TGTGCCAGCAGCTGGGGATGGAACTACGAGCAGTACTTC.

This clonotype was found many times. The rearrangement links TRBV18 to TRBJ2-1; D ambiguous. V shed 2 bases and J shed 6 bases, with 17 bases lying between them. The CDR3 spans 16 residues. The germline CDR1 and CDR2 sequences are KGHSH and LQKENI. The CDR3 loop is CASSPAVGRAPNEQFF. The CDR3 DNA sequence: TGTGCCAGCTCACCAGCGGTCGGCCGAGCCCCCAATGAGCAGTTCTTC.

The chain combines TRBV6-5 with TRBJ1-2; D is ambiguous. This CDR3 has 14 amino acids. Germline CDR1 and CDR2: MNHEY and SVGAGI. The V gene lost 5 bases and the J gene lost 5 bases, with 15 bases spanning the gap. CDR3 amino acids: CASSNAGRWYGYTF. The CDR3 bases are TGTGCCAGCAGTAATGCCGGGAGGTGGTATGGCTACACCTTC.

The chain is built from TRBV6-6 and TRBJ1-1; no firm D call. CDR1 MNHNY and CDR2 SVGAGI come from the germline V gene (reference sequence). Trimming cost V 7 bases and J 2 bases, with 8 bases left between them. The length of the CDR3 is 12 residues. As DNA, the CDR3 is TGTGCCAGCATTGAGATAAACACTGAAGCTTTCTTT. It is translated as CASIEINTEAFF.

Concerning this clonotype itself: At one end the junction does not follow the germline gene, possibly because of a read error. The genes are TRBV6-5 and TRBJ1-1; no firm D call. The V gene's germline CDR1 is MNHEY and CDR2 SVGAGI. There are 13 residues in the CDR3. The CDR3 loop is CASSDSLEAEAFF. In nucleotides, the CDR3 is TGTGCCAGCAGTGACTCATTGGAGGCTGAAGCTTTCTTT.